This T cell receptor beta chain was identified in a study of T cell changes during pregnancy in multiple sclerosis. The protocol was immunoSEQ multiplex PCR, while the TCRdb copy is restricted to in-frame clones and leaves out a portion. This table holds tens of thousands of clones, over 80% found once. Only one count was recorded for this clone. Germline lookup yields CDR1 SNHLY and CDR2 FYNNEI. The J segment lost 5 bases and the V segment lost 7 bases, leaving 12 bases of the junction unmatched. The CDR3 totals 15 residues. The sample here was peripheral blood, taken in the first trimester of pregnancy. This receptor was obtained from a female donor in good health, enrolled as a control in a pregnancy study. The rearrangement joins TRBV2 to TRBJ1-1; 8 bases line up with TRBD1. Here the CDR3 DNA reads TGTGCCAGCACTCAGACAGGGGTTATCAAGACTGAAGCTTTCTTT. This codes for CASTQTGVIKTEAFF.